Listed below are T cell receptor beta chains from one sample, sequenced in a study of cytomegalovirus exposure and HLA in healthy donors. The protocol was immunoSEQ multiplex PCR, while the TCRdb copy is restricted to in-frame clones and leaves out a portion. This table holds some 150,000 clones. Sequenced material: PBMCs. The receptors shown here come from a woman younger than 30 in good health and CMV-seronegative. Each CDR3 is given with its conserved first and last residue. The D gene is left open where the match is weak.

D gene: .; V gene: TRBV28; J gene: TRBJ1-1; CDR3 DNA: TGTGCCAGCATCTTAGGGGGTCAGGGGCCTAACACTGAAGCTTTCTTT; CDR3 protein: CASILGGQGPNTEAFF
D gene: TRBD1; V gene: TRBV5-4; J gene: TRBJ1-1; CDR3 DNA: TGTGCCAGCAGCTCGAGGACAGGGTCCTATCCGGGGACTGAAGCTTTCTTT; CDR3 protein: CASSSRTGSYPGTEAFF
D gene: TRBD2; V gene: TRBV5-1; J gene: TRBJ2-1; CDR3 DNA: TGCGCCAGCAGCTGGTCGAGCGGGGTTTACAATGAGCAGTTCTTC; CDR3 protein: CASSWSSGVYNEQFF
D gene: TRBD1; V gene: TRBV6-5; J gene: TRBJ2-7; CDR3 DNA: TGTGCCAGCAGTTACTCACGGGACAGCCTCTCCTACGAGCAGTACTTC; CDR3 protein: CASSYSRDSLSYEQYF
D gene: .; V gene: TRBV5-6; J gene: TRBJ1-2; CDR3 DNA: TGTGCCAGCAGCGGCTGGACAGCTAACTATGGCTACACCTTC; CDR3 protein: CASSGWTANYGYTF
D gene: .; V gene: TRBV5-4; J gene: TRBJ1-1; CDR3 DNA: TGTGCCAGCAGCCCCAGGGTACAGGGGAACACTGAAGCTTTCTTT; CDR3 protein: CASSPRVQGNTEAFF
D gene: .; V gene: TRBV18; J gene: TRBJ1-5; CDR3 DNA: TGTGCCAGCTCCTCAGCGTGGGGGGACCAGCCCCAGCATTTT; CDR3 protein: CASSSAWGDQPQHF
D gene: .; V gene: TRBV7-9; J gene: TRBJ1-1; CDR3 DNA: TGTGCCAGCAGCTTCGGGTTAGGCTACACTGAAGCTTTCTTT; CDR3 protein: CASSFGLGYTEAFF
D gene: .; V gene: TRBV29-1; J gene: TRBJ1-2; CDR3 DNA: TGCAGCGTTGGTCAAGGGTTCGAGGGCAACTATGGCTACACCTTC; CDR3 protein: CSVGQGFEGNYGYTF
D gene: TRBD2; V gene: TRBV10-3; J gene: TRBJ2-1; CDR3 DNA: TGTGCCATCAGTGAAAGGACTAGCGCCGTCCAGTTCTTC; CDR3 protein: CAISERTSAVQFF
D gene: .; V gene: TRBV5-1; J gene: TRBJ1-3; CDR3 DNA: TGCGCCAGCAGATGGGGGGAGACTGGAAACACCATATATTTT; CDR3 protein: CASRWGETGNTIYF
D gene: .; V gene: TRBV19; J gene: TRBJ2-3; CDR3 DNA: TGTGCCAGTATTTCTTCCTCAGATACGCAGTATTTT; CDR3 protein: CASISSSDTQYF
D gene: .; V gene: TRBV6-5; J gene: TRBJ2-1; CDR3 DNA: TGTGCCAGCAGGCCTTGGGACATTAATGAGCAGTTCTTC; CDR3 protein: CASRPWDINEQFF
D gene: .; V gene: TRBV29-1; J gene: TRBJ2-1; CDR3 DNA: TGCAGCGTTGAAGAGGGGGCAGGCGAGCAGTTCTTC; CDR3 protein: CSVEEGAGEQFF
D gene: TRBD1; V gene: TRBV7-9; J gene: TRBJ2-1; CDR3 DNA: TGTGCCAGCAGCGTCGGGACAGCCGTTGGTGAGCAGTTCTTC; CDR3 protein: CASSVGTAVGEQFF
D gene: .; V gene: TRBV27; J gene: TRBJ2-5; CDR3 DNA: TGTGCCAGCAGTTTATCATCAGGGCACCAAGAGACCCAGTACTTC; CDR3 protein: CASSLSSGHQETQYF
D gene: .; V gene: TRBV4-1; J gene: TRBJ2-1; CDR3 DNA: TGCGCCAGCAGCCAAGATATCAACAGGGTGGGGACCAATGAGCAGTTCTTC; CDR3 protein: CASSQDINRVGTNEQFF
D gene: .; V gene: TRBV5-4; J gene: TRBJ1-1; CDR3 DNA: TGTGCCAGCAGAGTTTCGGACAGGAACACTGAAGCTTTCTTT; CDR3 protein: CASRVSDRNTEAFF
D gene: TRBD2; V gene: TRBV4-3; J gene: TRBJ2-1; CDR3 DNA: TGCGCCAGCAGCCAAGTCGCTTGGACTAGCGGTTACAATGAGCAGTTCTTC; CDR3 protein: CASSQVAWTSGYNEQFF